This TCR beta chain derives from a study of CD8 T cells in ankylosing spondylitis. Study observations and caveats: Peripheral blood held disease-linked clones only at relatively low frequency, and these were CD8+. The study looked at matched synovial fluid samples from ankylosing spondylitis patients. Disease-linked clones were reported to be significantly enriched there.

With molecular barcodes, quantitative 5'-RACE was used to make the TCR beta libraries. TCRdb passed the 5' RACE reads through MiXCR, listing each CDR3 protein once. The table records around 25,000 distinct CDR3 sequences, 10% to 15% of them present only once. Note on this clonotype: What it binds is not known.

This TCR was sampled from a male donor with ankylosing spondylitis or in good health (not recorded which). The sample consisted of blood.

CDR3 residues: CASRTEPNTGELFF. The CDR3, as DNA: TGTGCCAGCAGGACGGAGCCGAACACCGGGGAGCTGTTTTTT. The rearrangement uses TRBV6-5 and TRBJ2-2; D unclear. Germline V lookup: CDR1 MNHEY, CDR2 SVGAGI. The CDR3 has 14 amino acids. V was shortened by 6 bases and J by 0 bases, with 8 bases between the two germline ends.